This TCR beta chain was captured in a study of shared clonotypes between healthy human individuals. TCRdb's table, derived via immunoSEQ multiplex PCR, lists solely in-frame clones and lacks some. The sample contains hundreds of thousands of clones, around 77% of which appear only once. The CDR3 is made up of 14 amino acids. The V gene end was trimmed by 4 bases and the J gene end by 5 bases; junction bases not matched to a gene: 6. Germline V gives CDR1 SGHTA, CDR2 FQGNSA. The rearrangement uses TRBV7-2 and TRBJ2-5, with TRBD2 identical over 8 bases. Material: PBMCs. The clonotype was recovered from a woman in her forties in good health. Some clones in this sample may be carry-over from other donors' samples. The CDR3 here is CASSSSGSSETQYF. In DNA, the CDR3 is TGTGCCAGCAGCTCCAGCGGGAGCAGCGAGACCCAGTACTTC.